The clone carrying this T cell receptor beta chain was recorded once. This specimen comes from a study of blood T cell repertoires in COVID-19. On the study more broadly: Acute and convalescent COVID-19 samples came from the United States, Italy and Spain. T cells, B-cell-depleted T cells, or PBMCs provided the cDNA or gDNA that served as material.

Clones were sequenced by immunoSEQ multiplex PCR, and TCRdb holds only the in-frame ones, with some missing. This sample carries about 24,000 clones, over 75% of them seen once, and the ten largest clones take less than 2.5%. Enrollment of patients from Seattle took place during active infection, with longitudinal follow-up. V gave up 4 bases and J gave up 2 bases, with 15 bases separating them. The CDR3 is 15 residues long. The germline V gene has CDR1 MNHGY and CDR2 SAAAGT. This receptor was identified in a woman between 65 and 79 years old with COVID-19, enrolled during active disease. Sequencing was carried out using peripheral blood. The chain combines TRBV6-8 with TRBJ2-7, with D maybe TRBD2 (6 bases). CDR3 in amino acids: CASSFVLAKPYEQYF. CDR3 coding DNA: TGTGCCAGCAGTTTCGTGCTAGCGAAACCCTACGAGCAGTACTTC.